This T cell receptor beta chain is drawn from a study of beta chain features in type 1 diabetes. Study-wide results and limits: Type 1 diabetes patients had moderately but significantly shorter TCRB CDR3s in all four CD4+ subsets.

On this clone itself: Its specificity is unknown.

The investigators reverse transcribed all of the isolated RNA, so they sequenced expressed TCRB transcripts. The data were produced by immunoSEQ multiplex PCR, yet TCRdb's version contains in-frame clones alone and is incomplete. This sample has 50,000 to 70,000 clones; roughly half occur once, and the top ten carry 2.6%. The ends lost 4 bases at V and 8 bases at J; junction bases unmatched: 6. Germline assignment: CDR1 SGHRS and CDR2 YFSETQ. This CDR3 comprises 13 residues. The source material was Tregs from blood. The receptor was derived from a woman aged 40 to 49 with type 1 diabetes. This chain links TRBV5-1 with TRBJ1-1; TRBD1 aligns across 9 bases. The DNA of the CDR3 is TGCGCCAGCAGCCCCCGGACAGGGGAAGAAGCTTTCTTT. Translation: CASSPRTGEEAFF.